This TCR beta chain derives from a study of blood T cell repertoires in COVID-19 (dated by TCRdb to the early 2020s). With respect to the entire study: Collaborator samples came from the United States, Italy and Spain and covered acute and convalescent phases of COVID-19. The prospective study material was composed of cDNA or gDNA derived from T cells, B-cell-depleted T cells, or PBMCs. Subjects who had been exposed to COVID-19, were actively infected with it, or had recovered from it provided the deeply sampled blood TCRbeta repertoires that made up the dataset. A freely available public database, intended as a resource for researchers studying the immune response to SARS-CoV-2, is where the repertoires were released. Samples were obtained from the ongoing ImmuneRACE study (first 160 participants) and from 1,254 subjects provided by 6 global collaborators. Sample metadata almost always included a de-identified subject ID, COVID-19 status, age in years and sex. Where available, HLA class I and class II types were obtained from metadata supplied by the sample provider rather than from assay-based typing.

Collaborating institutions collected whole blood in K2EDTA tubes following their own protocols. For TCRbeta analysis, collaborators shipped samples as frozen whole blood, isolated PBMCs, or DNA extracted from either of those sample types. Findings and caveats that apply to the study as a whole: The quantity of clinical and demographic metadata differed by source and by participant and was supplied without curation.

Concerning this clone itself: Its antigen remains unidentified. Per-base quality was not reported, and no clone a single base away is much larger than it.

TCRbeta CDR3 regions were amplified from genomic DNA by means of the immunoSEQ Assay, a bias-controlled multiplex PCR. Regarding the original processing steps: Within the assay, amplification of reference gene primers was used to estimate how many nucleated cells each sample contained. Sequence reads were collapsed and filtered to measure the absolute abundance of every unique TCRbeta CDR3 rearrangement. For each sample, productive Simpson clonality was calculated as the square root of Simpson's diversity index over productive rearrangements. TCRdb provides this immuneACCESS table in a form limited to in-frame rearrangements. Some clones are lacking; in checked studies, under half of them reflect an unresolved V gene, and why the rest are absent is not known. From that table come the V and J calls and clone size; the DNA was used to work out D and trimming. Recorded for this sample are 140,000 to 150,000 clones; roughly 79% of them occurred a single time. The top ten hold 8% to 9% of the sample.

CDR1 is given as KGHSH and CDR2 as LQKENI, both from the germline V gene. After removal of 5 bases from V and 3 bases from J, the junction retains 6 bases not matched to a gene. There are 16 amino acids in the CDR3, from cysteine to phenylalanine inclusive. Only the CDR3 region is kept as DNA, spanning 48 bases read in frame from base 1. The sample was peripheral blood. The receptor was isolated from a human donor with acute or convalescent COVID-19. The donor label of this sample is uncertain. The receptor chain draws on TRBV18 and TRBJ2-2, and 10 bases in between align with TRBD2. In nucleotides, the sequence is TGTGCCAGCTCAGTTTCTAGCGGGGGATACACCGGGGAGCTGTTTTTT. This codes for CASSVSSGGYTGELFF.